This T cell receptor (beta chain) was sequenced during a study of blood T cell repertoires in COVID-19. Across the whole study: Italy, Spain and the United States were the sources of the convalescent and acute COVID-19 samples.

V lost 10 bases, J lost 8 bases, and 16 bases stayed unmatched. Germline V gives CDR1 LGHNA, CDR2 YNFKEQ. This CDR3 comprises 15 residues. Per the original data handling: Counts of nucleated cells, estimated from reference gene primer amplification, were obtained. Generated by immunoSEQ multiplex PCR, the TCRdb table keeps only in-frame clones and is missing some. Clone size and V and J calls were adopted from that table, with D and trimming inferred from the DNA. This sample carries about 70,000 clones, 60% to 80% of them seen once, and the ten largest clones take about 6%. Sequenced: peripheral blood. This receptor was identified in a woman aged 55-69 years with acute or convalescent COVID-19. The chain carries TRBV4-2 and TRBJ2-3, with 9 bases identical to TRBD2. CDR3 sequence: CATLGSGGHPPTQYF. For the CDR3, the DNA is TGTGCCACCTTGGGGAGCGGGGGGCACCCCCCTACGCAGTATTTT.